A selection of T cell receptor beta chains follows, all from one sample in a study of Tregs in tolerant kidney transplant recipients. These receptors lack a known antigen. Clones were sequenced by immunoSEQ multiplex PCR, and TCRdb holds only the in-frame ones, with some missing. The repertoire holds tens of thousands of clones, with over 65% as singletons. The sequencing sample was made of Tregs from blood cultured with allogeneic cells. Source of these receptors: a human donor in good health. CDR3s include the opening cysteine and the closing phenylalanine or tryptophan. A D gene is named only where the DNA matches it firmly. For some rows the clone size is stated as once, few or many, or as a class when expanded; others skip it.

d_gene: .
abundance: .
v_gene: TRBV25-1
j_gene: TRBJ1-2
CDR3nt: TGTGCCAGCCCCGGAGGGGGGGACTATGGCTACACCTTC
CDR3aa: CASPGGGDYGYTF

d_gene: .
abundance: .
v_gene: TRBV14
j_gene: TRBJ2-7
CDR3nt: TGTGCCAGCAGCCACGGCAGGGTTAGCTCCTACGAGCAGTACTTC
CDR3aa: CASSHGRVSSYEQYF

d_gene: TRBD2
abundance: .
v_gene: TRBV7-2
j_gene: TRBJ2-1
CDR3nt: TGTGCCAGCAGCCCCTGGACTAGCTTCAATGAGCAGTTCTTC
CDR3aa: CASSPWTSFNEQFF

d_gene: TRBD2
abundance: .
v_gene: TRBV2
j_gene: TRBJ2-4
CDR3nt: TGTGCCAGCAGTGAACTAGCGGGGGTAGCCAAAAACATTCAGTACTTC
CDR3aa: CASSELAGVAKNIQYF

d_gene: .
abundance: .
v_gene: TRBV7-8
j_gene: TRBJ1-2
CDR3nt: TGTGCCAGCAGCCCTAAGGCCGCTGTGAGGAGGAATGGCTACACCTTC
CDR3aa: CASSPKAAVRRNGYTF

d_gene: TRBD1
abundance: .
v_gene: TRBV7-2
j_gene: TRBJ2-5
CDR3nt: TGTGCCAGCAGCTACCTGGGACAGGGTGGGGAGACCCAGTACTTC
CDR3aa: CASSYLGQGGETQYF

d_gene: TRBD1
abundance: few
v_gene: TRBV9
j_gene: TRBJ2-1
CDR3nt: TGTGCCAGCAGCGTAGCCCCTGGGACAGCCCATTCCTACAATGAGCAGTTCTTC
CDR3aa: CASSVAPGTAHSYNEQFF

d_gene: TRBD1
abundance: .
v_gene: TRBV5-1
j_gene: TRBJ2-1
CDR3nt: TGCGCCAGCAGCTTGGAGGGGACAGGGGGTAATAGTGAGCAGTTCTTC
CDR3aa: CASSLEGTGGNSEQFF

d_gene: .
abundance: .
v_gene: TRBV7-2
j_gene: TRBJ1-1
CDR3nt: TGTGCCAGCAGCTTTTACACTGAAGCTTTCTTT
CDR3aa: CASSFYTEAFF

d_gene: .
abundance: few
v_gene: TRBV6-1
j_gene: TRBJ2-2
CDR3nt: TGTGCCACCCAAGGGCGCGGCGACACCGGGGAGCTGTTTTTT
CDR3aa: CATQGRGDTGELFF

d_gene: .
abundance: once
v_gene: TRBV6-1
j_gene: TRBJ1-3
CDR3nt: TGTGCCAGCAGCCTCGTCGCCTCTGGAAACACCATATATTTT
CDR3aa: CASSLVASGNTIYF

d_gene: .
abundance: .
v_gene: TRBV2
j_gene: TRBJ2-3
CDR3nt: TGTGCCAGCAACGCCGCGGTGTTCACAGATACGCAGTATTTT
CDR3aa: CASNAAVFTDTQYF

d_gene: TRBD1
abundance: .
v_gene: TRBV6-5
j_gene: TRBJ2-7
CDR3nt: TGTGCCAGCAGCCGCGGACAGGGTATCTACGAGCAGTACTTC
CDR3aa: CASSRGQGIYEQYF

d_gene: TRBD2
abundance: .
v_gene: TRBV30
j_gene: TRBJ2-7
CDR3nt: TGTGCCTGGTCGAGCGGGGCCGAGCAGTACTTC
CDR3aa: CAWSSGAEQYF

d_gene: .
abundance: .
v_gene: TRBV29-1
j_gene: TRBJ2-1
CDR3nt: TGCAGCGTTGAAGATCTTCAACGCGAGGTGAGCTCCTACAATGAGCAGTTCTTC
CDR3aa: CSVEDLQREVSSYNEQFF

d_gene: .
abundance: .
v_gene: TRBV5-6
j_gene: TRBJ1-1
CDR3nt: TGTGCCAGCAGCCACTTCCTTCAGGGCACTGAAGCTTTCTTT
CDR3aa: CASSHFLQGTEAFF

d_gene: .
abundance: .
v_gene: TRBV12-1
j_gene: TRBJ2-1
CDR3nt: TGTGCCAGCAGCTTTTCGCGGGCGCGGAGCCGGTTCTTC
CDR3aa: CASSFSRARSRFF

d_gene: .
abundance: medium-sized
v_gene: TRBV4-1
j_gene: TRBJ2-2
CDR3nt: TGCGCCAGCAGCCTGGAGGCATCCCACACCGGGGAGCTGTTTTTT
CDR3aa: CASSLEASHTGELFF

d_gene: .
abundance: .
v_gene: TRBV4-1
j_gene: TRBJ2-7
CDR3nt: TGCGCCAGCAGCCAAGGTGTCTCATACGAGCAGTACTTC
CDR3aa: CASSQGVSYEQYF

d_gene: TRBD2
abundance: .
v_gene: TRBV11-3
j_gene: TRBJ2-5
CDR3nt: TGTGCCAGCAGCTTCGGTAGGACTAGCGGGAGAGGCGAAGAGACCCAGTACTTC
CDR3aa: CASSFGRTSGRGEETQYF

d_gene: TRBD2
abundance: .
v_gene: TRBV5-4
j_gene: TRBJ2-3
CDR3nt: TGTGCCAGCAGCCCCCCGAGACTAGCGGTCACAGATACGCAGTATTTT
CDR3aa: CASSPPRLAVTDTQYF

d_gene: TRBD1
abundance: once
v_gene: TRBV7-2
j_gene: TRBJ2-5
CDR3nt: TGTGCCAGCAGCCGTTACAGGGGGCTGGTGACCCAGTACTTC
CDR3aa: CASSRYRGLVTQYF

d_gene: .
abundance: .
v_gene: TRBV29-1
j_gene: TRBJ2-4
CDR3nt: TGCAGCGTTGTAGGCCTTACCAAAAACATTCAGTACTTC
CDR3aa: CSVVGLTKNIQYF

d_gene: .
abundance: .
v_gene: TRBV12-5
j_gene: TRBJ2-2
CDR3nt: TGTGCTAGTGGTTTCGGGGTGAACACCGGGGAGCTGTTTTTT
CDR3aa: CASGFGVNTGELFF

d_gene: .
abundance: .
v_gene: TRBV18
j_gene: TRBJ2-2
CDR3nt: TGTGCCAGCTCGCCTAATACACAAGGCGGGGAGCTGTTTTTT
CDR3aa: CASSPNTQGGELFF

d_gene: TRBD2
abundance: .
v_gene: TRBV7-2
j_gene: TRBJ2-1
CDR3nt: TGTGCCAGCAGCTCACTAGCGGCGACTTACAATGAGCAGTTCTTC
CDR3aa: CASSSLAATYNEQFF

d_gene: .
abundance: .
v_gene: TRBV27
j_gene: TRBJ2-5
CDR3nt: TGTGCCAGCAGCTCCTCGGCGGGTAAGACCCAGTACTTC
CDR3aa: CASSSSAGKTQYF